The sequence of this T cell receptor beta chain was determined in a study of blood T cell repertoires in COVID-19. There are 16 residues in the CDR3. The V end was cut by 7 bases, the J end by 2 bases, with 18 bases between. The germline V gene has CDR1 LGHDT and CDR2 YNNKEL (reference sequence). Profiled with immunoSEQ multiplex PCR; TCRdb holds only in-frame clones, not every one. The sample includes roughly 260,000 clones, approximately 86% of them seen just once. The sample was peripheral blood. This chain uses TRBV3-1 (or the pseudogene TRBV3-2) with TRBJ1-5; D is perhaps TRBD1 (5 bases). This sequence was found in a man between 40 and 49 years old who had recovered from COVID-19. The CDR3 loop reads CASIRMGGFGNQPQHF. The CDR3 nucleotides are TGTGCCAGCATTCGAATGGGGGGGTTTGGCAATCAGCCCCAGCATTTT.